This TCR beta chain was retrieved from a study of blood T cell repertoires in COVID-19 (TCRdb year 2020). With respect to the entire study: Samples covering the acute and convalescent phases of COVID-19 were provided by collaborators in the United States, Italy and Spain. The material from the prospective study consisted of cDNA or gDNA derived from T cells, B-cell-depleted T cells, or PBMCs. Deeply sampled blood TCRbeta repertoires from subjects exposed to, actively infected with, or recovered from COVID-19 were included in the dataset. A freely available public database, intended as a resource for researchers studying the immune response to SARS-CoV-2, is where the repertoires were released. Samples came from the ongoing ImmuneRACE study (first 160 participants) plus 1,254 subjects from 6 global collaborators. A de-identified subject ID, COVID-19 status, age in years and sex were almost always included in the sample metadata. Where HLA class I and class II types were available, the types were taken from metadata supplied by the sample provider, not from assay-based typing.

TCRbeta CDR3 regions were amplified from genomic DNA using the immunoSEQ Assay, a bias-controlled multiplex PCR. From the authors' description of their analysis: The number of nucleated cells in each sample was estimated by amplification of reference gene primers within the assay. Sequence reads were collapsed and filtered to measure the absolute abundance of every unique TCRbeta CDR3 rearrangement. For each sample, productive Simpson clonality was calculated as the square root of Simpson's diversity index across productive rearrangements. Held by TCRdb, this immuneACCESS table contains in-frame sequences only and omits some clones. Under half of the omission traces to an unresolved V gene where checked; the cause of the rest is unknown. That table supplies the V and J calls and clone size; D and trimming were determined from the DNA. The sample has approximately 170,000 clones on record, 86% of them singletons. The ten largest clones capture 7.5% to 10% of the sample.

The collaborating institutions used their own protocols to collect whole blood in K2EDTA tubes. Collaborator samples were shipped for TCRbeta analysis as frozen whole blood, isolated PBMCs, or DNA extracted from either sample type. The paper's findings and limits, for the study overall: How much clinical and demographic metadata was included differed by source and by participant, and the metadata was provided uncurated.

The table lists this clone with a few counts. Its antigen has not been determined. Base quality data are lacking; no much larger clone is found one base away. Sequencing input: peripheral blood. This receptor was identified in a man aged 50-59 years with active or convalescent COVID-19.

The encoded CDR3 is CASSLRRGADTQYF. The base sequence is TGCGCCAGCAGCTTACGACGCGGGGCAGATACGCAGTATTTT. The rearranged chain carries TRBV5-1 and TRBJ2-3, with a tentative D gene TRBD2 over 6 matching bases. V is reduced by 2 bases and J by 4 bases, leaving a spacing of 11 bases between them. CDR1 and CDR2, per the germline V gene, are SGHRS and YFSETQ. The CDR3 contains 14 residues, cysteine and phenylalanine counted. CDR3 DNA only is kept here, 42 bases in frame from base 1.